The clone carrying this T cell receptor beta chain has just a few counts. Its antigen is currently unknown. The data were taken from a study of identical twins. Study observations and caveats: A cross-sectional statistical analysis, not follow-up of the same donors, supported the conclusions. For out-of-frame alpha sequences shared by twins, low generation probability was in excess.

This CDR3 contains 14 residues. Germline values: CDR1 SGHTA, CDR2 FQGNSA. V was cut by 1 base and J by 3 bases, with 4 bases left in between. One entry per CDR3 protein results from TCRdb running MiXCR on the 5' RACE reads. The top ten hold more than 10% of the sample, which has 350,000 to 450,000 distinct CDR3 sequences, under 20% seen once. This TCR came from a man aged 50-60 years in good health. The chain uses TRBV7-2 and TRBJ1-6; D is undetermined. The specimen sequenced was naive T cells sorted from blood. The CDR3 region has the DNA TGTGCCAGCAGCTTAGTAGACTATAATTCACCCCTCCACTTT. Translated: CASSLVDYNSPLHF.